This is a list of T cell receptor beta chains from one sample in a study of shared clonotypes between healthy human individuals. TCRdb keeps only in-frame clones here, not all; method: immunoSEQ multiplex PCR. The data contain around 990,000 clones, 70% to 85% of them singletons. The sample comprised memory CD4+ T cells from PBMCs. These receptors all stem from a man between 18 and 29 years old in good health. Some clones in this sample may be carry-over from other donors' samples. Both conserved end residues are part of each CDR3. The D gene is left open where the match is weak. Rows may omit the clone size; those that give it use once, few, many or a size class.

clone size: once; D gene: NA; J gene: TRBJ1-3; V gene: TRBV28; CDR3 protein: CASSQGGTSGNTIYF; CDR3 DNA: TGTGCCAGCAGCCAAGGAGGCACCTCTGGAAACACCATATATTTT
clone size: many; D gene: NA; J gene: TRBJ2-7; V gene: TRBV5-5; CDR3 protein: CASSLVVSTYEQYF; CDR3 DNA: TGTGCCAGCAGCTTGGTGGTCTCCACCTACGAGCAGTACTTC
clone size: NA; D gene: TRBD1; J gene: TRBJ2-7; V gene: TRBV28; CDR3 protein: CASSLSAGTGSYEQYF; CDR3 DNA: TGTGCCAGCAGTTTATCGGCCGGGACAGGATCCTACGAGCAGTACTTC
clone size: once; D gene: NA; J gene: TRBJ1-2; V gene: TRBV30; CDR3 protein: CAWSVRSRGEGYTF; CDR3 DNA: TGTGCCTGGAGTGTACGTAGCAGGGGAGAGGGCTACACCTTC
clone size: NA; D gene: NA; J gene: TRBJ1-2; V gene: TRBV7-9; CDR3 protein: CASSLVGRGYTF; CDR3 DNA: TGTGCCAGCAGCTTAGTTGGACGTGGCTACACCTTC
clone size: NA; D gene: NA; J gene: TRBJ1-1; V gene: TRBV2; CDR3 protein: CASSRRAGEAFF; CDR3 DNA: TGTGCCAGCAGCAGGAGGGCAGGTGAAGCTTTCTTT
clone size: NA; D gene: TRBD1; J gene: TRBJ1-5; V gene: TRBV19; CDR3 protein: CASSIDRASNQPQHF; CDR3 DNA: TGTGCCAGTAGTATCGACAGGGCAAGCAATCAGCCCCAGCATTTT
clone size: few; D gene: TRBD1; J gene: TRBJ1-2; V gene: TRBV6-6; CDR3 protein: CASTADRDGYTF; CDR3 DNA: TGTGCCAGCACCGCTGACAGGGATGGCTACACCTTC
clone size: NA; D gene: NA; J gene: TRBJ2-6; V gene: TRBV27; CDR3 protein: CASSSWGSGANVLTF; CDR3 DNA: TGTGCCAGCAGTTCGTGGGGCTCTGGGGCCAACGTCCTGACTTTC
clone size: NA; D gene: NA; J gene: TRBJ2-7; V gene: TRBV28; CDR3 protein: CASSFDRYEQYF; CDR3 DNA: TGTGCCAGCAGTTTCGACCGCTACGAGCAGTACTTC
clone size: NA; D gene: NA; J gene: TRBJ1-3; V gene: TRBV30; CDR3 protein: CAWSSKPGLFSGNTIYF; CDR3 DNA: TGTGCCTGGAGCTCGAAACCAGGCTTATTCTCTGGAAACACCATATATTTT
clone size: NA; D gene: NA; J gene: TRBJ2-7; V gene: TRBV27; CDR3 protein: CASRRKVEGGYEQYF; CDR3 DNA: TGTGCCAGCAGGAGGAAAGTGGAGGGGGGGTACGAGCAGTACTTC
clone size: NA; D gene: NA; J gene: TRBJ2-1; V gene: TRBV27; CDR3 protein: CASTTDQTSGNEQFF; CDR3 DNA: TGTGCCAGCACTACAGACCAAACCTCAGGTAATGAGCAGTTCTTC
clone size: few; D gene: NA; J gene: TRBJ2-5; V gene: TRBV5-1; CDR3 protein: CASSGTVLETQYF; CDR3 DNA: TGCGCCAGCAGCGGAACAGTACTAGAGACCCAGTACTTC
clone size: NA; D gene: TRBD2; J gene: TRBJ2-1; V gene: TRBV9; CDR3 protein: CASETSGLAGINEQFF; CDR3 DNA: TGTGCCAGCGAGACCTCGGGACTAGCGGGAATTAATGAGCAGTTCTTC
clone size: once; D gene: NA; J gene: TRBJ2-5; V gene: TRBV7-9; CDR3 protein: CASSQMAPRFETQYF; CDR3 DNA: TGTGCCAGCAGCCAGATGGCCCCCAGGTTTGAGACCCAGTACTTC
clone size: once; D gene: NA; J gene: TRBJ2-6; V gene: TRBV11-2; CDR3 protein: CASSLTSGANVLTF; CDR3 DNA: TGTGCCAGCAGCTTGACCTCTGGGGCCAACGTCCTGACTTTC
clone size: many; D gene: NA; J gene: TRBJ1-2; V gene: TRBV21-1; CDR3 protein: CASRASYGYTF; CDR3 DNA: TGTGCCAGCAGGGCTTCTTATGGCTACACCTTC
clone size: NA; D gene: NA; J gene: TRBJ2-7; V gene: TRBV5-1; CDR3 protein: CASSLDPGLTYEQYF; CDR3 DNA: TGCGCCAGCAGCTTGGATCCAGGGCTCACCTACGAGCAGTACTTC
clone size: NA; D gene: NA; J gene: TRBJ2-1; V gene: TRBV10-3; CDR3 protein: CAISEYNEQFF; CDR3 DNA: TGTGCCATCAGCGAGTACAATGAGCAGTTCTTC
clone size: NA; D gene: TRBD1; J gene: TRBJ2-2; V gene: TRBV25-1; CDR3 protein: CASSDPGQGSWTGELFF; CDR3 DNA: TGTGCCAGCAGTGACCCAGGACAGGGTAGTTGGACCGGGGAGCTGTTTTTT
clone size: once; D gene: NA; J gene: TRBJ2-1; V gene: TRBV9; CDR3 protein: CASSVSGLAFYHEQFF; CDR3 DNA: TGTGCCAGCAGCGTATCAGGTCTAGCATTCTATCATGAGCAGTTCTTC
clone size: NA; D gene: NA; J gene: TRBJ2-7; V gene: TRBV27; CDR3 protein: CASSLGRVGEQYF; CDR3 DNA: TGTGCCAGCAGTTTGGGCAGGGTGGGCGAGCAGTACTTC
clone size: few; D gene: NA; J gene: TRBJ1-1; V gene: TRBV5-1; CDR3 protein: CARARDTEAFF; CDR3 DNA: TGCGCCAGAGCCAGGGACACTGAAGCTTTCTTT
clone size: few; D gene: NA; J gene: TRBJ2-1; V gene: TRBV9; CDR3 protein: CASSARPGTYNEQFF; CDR3 DNA: TGTGCCAGCAGCGCCCGACCAGGGACCTACAATGAGCAGTTCTTC
clone size: NA; D gene: TRBD2; J gene: TRBJ2-2; V gene: TRBV6-1; CDR3 protein: CASSVGGDLGELFF; CDR3 DNA: TGTGCCAGCAGTGTGGGAGGGGATCTCGGAGAGCTGTTTTTT
clone size: few; D gene: TRBD1; J gene: TRBJ1-1; V gene: TRBV5-1; CDR3 protein: CASSAGTGYPEAFF; CDR3 DNA: TGCGCCAGCAGCGCCGGGACAGGGTATCCTGAAGCTTTCTTT
clone size: few; D gene: NA; J gene: TRBJ2-5; V gene: TRBV30; CDR3 protein: CAWSVPVGPETQYF; CDR3 DNA: TGTGCCTGGAGTGTACCTGTGGGACCTGAGACCCAGTACTTC
clone size: NA; D gene: TRBD1; J gene: TRBJ1-5; V gene: TRBV27; CDR3 protein: CASSSGQGTQPQHF; CDR3 DNA: TGTGCCAGCAGTTCGGGACAGGGAACTCAGCCCCAGCATTTT
clone size: NA; D gene: NA; J gene: TRBJ2-3; V gene: TRBV7-3; CDR3 protein: CASSLSPGWSTQYF; CDR3 DNA: TGTGCCAGCAGCTTAAGTCCGGGATGGAGCACGCAGTATTTT
clone size: few; D gene: NA; J gene: TRBJ2-2; V gene: TRBV5-6; CDR3 protein: CASSFGESTGELFF; CDR3 DNA: TGTGCCAGCAGCTTCGGGGAATCTACCGGGGAGCTGTTTTTT
clone size: NA; D gene: NA; J gene: TRBJ1-2; V gene: TRBV27; CDR3 protein: CASSSARGLYYGYTF; CDR3 DNA: TGTGCCAGCAGTTCCGCCAGGGGCCTGTACTATGGCTACACCTTC
clone size: NA; D gene: TRBD2; J gene: TRBJ2-1; V gene: TRBV7-3; CDR3 protein: CASSPNSASGEQFF; CDR3 DNA: TGTGCCAGCAGCCCCAACTCGGCTAGCGGTGAGCAGTTCTTC